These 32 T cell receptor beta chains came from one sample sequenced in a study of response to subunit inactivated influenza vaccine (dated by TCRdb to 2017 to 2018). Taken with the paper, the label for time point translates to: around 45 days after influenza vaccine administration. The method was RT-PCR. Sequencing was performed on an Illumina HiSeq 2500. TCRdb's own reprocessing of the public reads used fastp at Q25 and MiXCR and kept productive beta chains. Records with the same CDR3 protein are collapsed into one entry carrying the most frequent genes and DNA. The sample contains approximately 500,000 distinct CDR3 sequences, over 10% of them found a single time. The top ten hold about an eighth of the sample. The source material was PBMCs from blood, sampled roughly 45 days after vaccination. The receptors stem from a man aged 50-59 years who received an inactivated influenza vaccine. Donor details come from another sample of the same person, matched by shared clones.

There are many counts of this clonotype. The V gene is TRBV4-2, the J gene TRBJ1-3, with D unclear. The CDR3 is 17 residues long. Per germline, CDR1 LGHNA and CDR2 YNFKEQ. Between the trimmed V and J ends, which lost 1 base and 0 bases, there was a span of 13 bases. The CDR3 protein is CASSQGEAPSSGNTIYF. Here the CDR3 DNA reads TGTGCCAGCAGCCAAGGTGAGGCGCCAAGCTCTGGAAACACCATATATTTT.

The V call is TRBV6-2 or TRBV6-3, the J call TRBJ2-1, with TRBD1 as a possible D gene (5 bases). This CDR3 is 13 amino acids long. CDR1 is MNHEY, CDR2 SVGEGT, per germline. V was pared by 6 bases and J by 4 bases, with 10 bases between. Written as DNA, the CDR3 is TGTGCCAGCAGGAAACAGGAATACAATGAGCAGTTCTTC. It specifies CASRKQEYNEQFF.

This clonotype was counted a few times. CDR3 coding DNA: TGTGCCAGCAGCCCTAGGGTAGCGGGGGGTCGAGAGACCCAGTACTTC. Its protein product is CASSPRVAGGRETQYF. V usage is TRBV7-2 and J usage is TRBJ2-5; 10 positions agree with TRBD2. Trimming removed 5 bases from V and 4 bases from J; junction bases left unmatched: 10. Germline values: CDR1 SGHTA, CDR2 FQGNSA. This CDR3 has 16 amino acids. The full variable domain, its missing parts supplied by reference TRBV7-2 and TRBJ2-5, is GAGVSQSPSNKVTEKGKDVELRCDPISGHTALYWYRQSLGQGLEFLIYFQGNSAPDKSGLPSDRFSAERTGGSVSTLTIQRTQQEDSAVYLCASSPRVAGGRETQYFGPGTRLLVL.

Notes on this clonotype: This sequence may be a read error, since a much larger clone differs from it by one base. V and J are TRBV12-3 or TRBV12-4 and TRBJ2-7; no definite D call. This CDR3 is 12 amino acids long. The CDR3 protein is CASSGQVYEQNF. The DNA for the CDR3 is TGTGCCAGCAGTGGCCAGGTCTACGAGCAGAACTTC.

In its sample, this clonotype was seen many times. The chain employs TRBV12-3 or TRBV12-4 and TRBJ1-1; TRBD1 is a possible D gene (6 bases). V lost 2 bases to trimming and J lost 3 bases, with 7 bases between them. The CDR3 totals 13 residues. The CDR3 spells CASSLNRDTEAFF. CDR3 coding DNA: TGTGCCAGCAGTTTAAACAGGGACACTGAAGCTTTCTTT.

The CDR3 is CASSLLVINRVPIYEQYF. CDR3 nucleotides: TGTGCCAGCAGTTTACTAGTTATTAACAGGGTCCCCATCTACGAGCAGTACTTC. The chain combines TRBV28 with TRBJ2-7; D is perhaps TRBD1 (6 bases). CDR1 is MDHEN, CDR2 SYDVKM, per germline. The CDR3 spans 18 residues. Trimming removed 2 bases at V and 3 bases at J, with 23 bases between.

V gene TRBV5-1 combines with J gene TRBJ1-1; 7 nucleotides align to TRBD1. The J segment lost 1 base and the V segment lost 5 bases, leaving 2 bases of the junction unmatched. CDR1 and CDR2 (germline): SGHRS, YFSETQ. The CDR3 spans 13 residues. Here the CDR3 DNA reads TGCGCCAGCAGGGGACAGCCGAACACTGAAGCTTTCTTT. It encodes CASRGQPNTEAFF. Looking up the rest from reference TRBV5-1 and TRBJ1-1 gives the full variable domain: KAGVTQTPRYLIKTRGQQVTLSCSPISGHRSVSWYQQTPGQGLQFLFEYFSETQRNKGNFPGRFSGRQFSNSRSEMNVSTLELGDSALYLCASRGQPNTEAFFGQGTRLTVV.

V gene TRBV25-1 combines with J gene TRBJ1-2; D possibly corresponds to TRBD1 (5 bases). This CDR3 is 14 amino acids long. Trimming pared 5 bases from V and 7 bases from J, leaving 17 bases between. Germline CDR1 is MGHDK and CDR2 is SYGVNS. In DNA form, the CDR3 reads TGTGCCAGCAGTTCGGACACCGTGGGGGGTGGCTACACCTTC. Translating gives CASSSDTVGGGYTF.

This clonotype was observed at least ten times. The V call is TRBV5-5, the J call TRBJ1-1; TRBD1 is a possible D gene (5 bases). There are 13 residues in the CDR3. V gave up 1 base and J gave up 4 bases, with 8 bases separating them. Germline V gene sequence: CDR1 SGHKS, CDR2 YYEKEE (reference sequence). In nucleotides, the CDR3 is TGTGCCAGCAGCTTGTGGAGGGGCACTGAAGCTTTCTTT. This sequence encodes CASSLWRGTEAFF.

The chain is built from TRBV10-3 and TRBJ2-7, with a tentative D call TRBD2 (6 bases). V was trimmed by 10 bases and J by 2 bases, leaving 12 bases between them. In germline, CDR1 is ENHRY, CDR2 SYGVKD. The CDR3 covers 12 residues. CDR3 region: CATGTAPYEQYF. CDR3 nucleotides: TGTGCCACCGGGACTGCCCCCTACGAGCAGTACTTC.

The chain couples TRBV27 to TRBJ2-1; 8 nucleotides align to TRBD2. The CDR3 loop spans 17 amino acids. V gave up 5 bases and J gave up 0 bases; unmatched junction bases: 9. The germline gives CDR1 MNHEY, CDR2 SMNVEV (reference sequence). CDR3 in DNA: TGTGCCAGCAGTACTAGCGGAGGGTCCTCCTCCTACAATGAGCAGTTCTTC. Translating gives CASSTSGGSSSYNEQFF.

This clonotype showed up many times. The CDR3 coding sequence is TGTGCCAGCAGTTTGGGTCAGGTAGAGACCCAGTACTTC. This sequence encodes CASSLGQVETQYF. The chain couples TRBV28 to TRBJ2-5; D is undetermined. CDR1 is MDHEN and CDR2 is SYDVKM in the germline V gene. The V end was cut by 3 bases, the J end by 4 bases, with 9 bases between. There are 13 residues in the CDR3. The full variable domain, with the rest looked up from reference TRBV28 and TRBJ2-5, is DVKVTQSSRYLVKRTGEKVFLECVQDMDHENMFWYRQDPGLGLRLIYFSYDVKMKEKGDIPEGYSVSREKKERFSLILESASTNQTSMYLCASSLGQVETQYFGPGTRLLVL.

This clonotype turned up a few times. The CDR3 nucleotides read TGTGCCAGCAGCTCCCCTGCGGGGGCCTGGGGGACCGGGGAGCTGTTTTTT. Amino acids: CASSSPAGAWGTGELFF. The V gene is TRBV7-2, the J gene TRBJ2-2, with D possibly TRBD2 on 7 matching bases. This CDR3 has 17 amino acids. Germline V gene lookup returns CDR1 SGHTA and CDR2 FQGNSA. V lost 4 bases to trimming and J lost 5 bases, with 20 bases between them.

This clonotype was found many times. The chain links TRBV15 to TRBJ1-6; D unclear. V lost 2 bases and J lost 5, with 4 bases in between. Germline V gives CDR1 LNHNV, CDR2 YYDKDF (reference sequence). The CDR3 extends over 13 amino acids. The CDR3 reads CATSRRNNSPLHF. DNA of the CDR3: TGTGCCACCAGCAGACGCAATAATTCACCCCTCCACTTT.

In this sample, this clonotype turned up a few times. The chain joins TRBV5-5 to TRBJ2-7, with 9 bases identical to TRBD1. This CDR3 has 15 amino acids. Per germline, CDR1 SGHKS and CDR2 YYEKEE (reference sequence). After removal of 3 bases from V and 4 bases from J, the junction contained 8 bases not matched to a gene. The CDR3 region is CASSYFSGQGYEQYF. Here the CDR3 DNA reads TGTGCCAGCAGCTATTTCTCGGGACAGGGTTACGAGCAGTACTTC.

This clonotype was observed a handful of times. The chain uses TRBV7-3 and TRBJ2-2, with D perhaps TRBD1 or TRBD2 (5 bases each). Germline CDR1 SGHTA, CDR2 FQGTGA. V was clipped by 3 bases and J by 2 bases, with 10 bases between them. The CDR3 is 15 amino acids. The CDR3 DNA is TGTGCCAGCAGCTTCGGGACCCACAACACCGGGGAGCTGTTTTTT. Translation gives CASSFGTHNTGELFF.

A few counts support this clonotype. DNA for the CDR3: TGTGCCAGCAGGGTCCACTCTGGGGCCAACGTCCTGACTTTC. Protein: CASRVHSGANVLTF. V and J are TRBV2 and TRBJ2-6; no reliable D call. CDR1 and CDR2 (germline): SNHLY, FYNNEI. The CDR3 runs 14 residues. Trimming took 6 bases from V and 0 from J, leaving 6 bases between them.

CDR3: CASKVQPGQGIQVTNEKLFF. The CDR3 DNA is TGTGCCAGCAAGGTGCAACCGGGACAGGGAATTCAAGTGACTAATGAAAAACTGTTTTTT. The genes are TRBV2 and TRBJ1-4; 9 nucleotides line up with TRBD1. The V segment lost 7 bases and the J segment 2 bases; nucleotides outside the gene matches: 20. The germline gives CDR1 SNHLY, CDR2 FYNNEI. The CDR3 runs to 20 residues.

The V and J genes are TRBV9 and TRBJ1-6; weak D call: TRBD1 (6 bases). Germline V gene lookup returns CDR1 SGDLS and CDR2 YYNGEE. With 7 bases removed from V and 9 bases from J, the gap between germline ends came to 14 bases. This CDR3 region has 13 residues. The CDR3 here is CASGGSIGSPLHF. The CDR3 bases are TGTGCCAGCGGGGGCAGTATAGGTTCACCCCTCCACTTT.

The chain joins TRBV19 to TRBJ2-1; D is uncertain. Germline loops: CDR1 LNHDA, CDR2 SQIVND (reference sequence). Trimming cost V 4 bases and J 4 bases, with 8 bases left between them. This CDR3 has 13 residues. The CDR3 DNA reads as TGTGCCAGTAGTACCTCATGGTACAATGAGCAGTTCTTC. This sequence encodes CASSTSWYNEQFF.

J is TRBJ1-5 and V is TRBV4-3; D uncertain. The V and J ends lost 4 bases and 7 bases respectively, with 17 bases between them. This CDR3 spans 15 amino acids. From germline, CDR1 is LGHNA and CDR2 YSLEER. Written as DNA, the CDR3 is TGCGCCAGCAGCCTTACGTCCGGGGATAGGCAGCCCCAGCATTTT. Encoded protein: CASSLTSGDRQPQHF.

The CDR3 region is CASSFAGDAYEQYF. The CDR3 nucleotides read TGTGCCAGCAGCTTTGCGGGAGACGCCTACGAGCAGTACTTC. The V gene is TRBV7-2, the J gene TRBJ2-7; 7 positions agree with TRBD2. V was pared by 3 bases and J by 2 bases, with 4 bases of the junction left unmatched. In germline, CDR1 is SGHTA, CDR2 FQGNSA. The CDR3 runs to 14 residues.

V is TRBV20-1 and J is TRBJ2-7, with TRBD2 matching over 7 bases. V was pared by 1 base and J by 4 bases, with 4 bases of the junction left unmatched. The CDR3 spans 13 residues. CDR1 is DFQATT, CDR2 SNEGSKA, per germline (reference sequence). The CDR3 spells CSARALADYEQYF. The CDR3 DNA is TGCAGTGCTAGAGCCCTAGCGGATTACGAGCAGTACTTC.

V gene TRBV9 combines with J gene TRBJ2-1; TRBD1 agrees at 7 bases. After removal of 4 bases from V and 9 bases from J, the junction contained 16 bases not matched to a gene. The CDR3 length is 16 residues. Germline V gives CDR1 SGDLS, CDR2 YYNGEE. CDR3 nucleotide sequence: TGTGCCAGCAGCCCCGGTGCCGGCAGGGGGAAAGGTGAGCAGTTCTTC. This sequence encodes CASSPGAGRGKGEQFF.

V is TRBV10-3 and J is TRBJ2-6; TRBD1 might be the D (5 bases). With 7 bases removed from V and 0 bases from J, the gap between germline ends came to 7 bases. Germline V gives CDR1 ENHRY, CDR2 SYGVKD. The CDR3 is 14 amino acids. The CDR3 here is CAIKGDSGANVLTF. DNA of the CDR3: TGTGCCATCAAAGGGGACTCTGGGGCCAACGTCCTGACTTTC.

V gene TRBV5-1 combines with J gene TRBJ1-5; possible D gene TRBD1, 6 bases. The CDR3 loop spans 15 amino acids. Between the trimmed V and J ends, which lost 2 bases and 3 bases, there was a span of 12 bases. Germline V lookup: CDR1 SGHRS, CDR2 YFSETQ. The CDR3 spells CASSFRGDINQPQHF. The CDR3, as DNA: TGCGCCAGCAGCTTCCGCGGGGACATCAATCAGCCCCAGCATTTT. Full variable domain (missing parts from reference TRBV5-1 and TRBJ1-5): KAGVTQTPRYLIKTRGQQVTLSCSPISGHRSVSWYQQTPGQGLQFLFEYFSETQRNKGNFPGRFSGRQFSNSRSEMNVSTLELGDSALYLCASSFRGDINQPQHFGDGTRLSIL.

CDR3: CSAPPRELLITDTQYF. As DNA, the CDR3 is TGCAGTGCCCCTCCACGCGAGTTACTGATCACAGATACGCAGTATTTT. V usage is TRBV20-1 and J usage is TRBJ2-3; no reliable D call. CDR3 length equals 16 residues. Germline V gene data show CDR1 as DFQATT and CDR2 as SNEGSKA (reference sequence). The germline V and J ends were trimmed by 6 bases and 2 bases, with 21 bases remaining between them.

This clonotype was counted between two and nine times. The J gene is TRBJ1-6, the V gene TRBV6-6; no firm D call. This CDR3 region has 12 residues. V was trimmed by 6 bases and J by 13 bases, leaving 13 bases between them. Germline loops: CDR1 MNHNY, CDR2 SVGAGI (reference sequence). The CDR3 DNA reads TGTGCCAGCAGCCCCCCCCAACGCCCCCTCCACTTT. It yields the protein CASSPPQRPLHF.

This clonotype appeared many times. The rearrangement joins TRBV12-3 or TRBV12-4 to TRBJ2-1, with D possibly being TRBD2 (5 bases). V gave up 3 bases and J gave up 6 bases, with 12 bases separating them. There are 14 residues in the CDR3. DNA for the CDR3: TGTGCCAGCAGTTTTTACTCTAGCCCCAATGAGCAGTTCTTC. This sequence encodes CASSFYSSPNEQFF.

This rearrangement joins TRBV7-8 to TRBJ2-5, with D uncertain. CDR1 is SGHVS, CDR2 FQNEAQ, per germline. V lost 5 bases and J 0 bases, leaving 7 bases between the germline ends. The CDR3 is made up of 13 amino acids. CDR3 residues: CASSPGYQETQYF. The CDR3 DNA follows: TGTGCCAGCAGCCCCGGGTACCAAGAGACCCAGTACTTC.

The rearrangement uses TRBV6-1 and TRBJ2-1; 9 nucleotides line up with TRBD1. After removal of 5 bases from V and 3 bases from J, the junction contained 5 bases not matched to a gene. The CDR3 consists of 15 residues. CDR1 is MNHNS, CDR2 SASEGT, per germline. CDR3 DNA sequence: TGTGCCAGCAGTAAGGGGACAGGGAGCTACAATGAGCAGTTCTTC. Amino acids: CASSKGTGSYNEQFF.

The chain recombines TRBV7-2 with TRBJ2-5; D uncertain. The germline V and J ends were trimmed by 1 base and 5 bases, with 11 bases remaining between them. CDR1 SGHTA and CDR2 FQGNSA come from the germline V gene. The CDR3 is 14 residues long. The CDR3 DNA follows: TGTGCCAGCAGCTTAGAAAGGTTGCGGGAGACCCAGTACTTC. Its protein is CASSLERLRETQYF.